One sample yielded the 14 T cell receptor beta chains listed below, sequenced in a study of T cells in Graves' hyperthyroidism and ophthalmopathy. Amplification yielded TCR beta CDR3 regions, with RNA transcripts as the source. A set of HTBI primers served as the primers for a first-round RT-PCR of the TCR CDR3. TCRdb passed the multiplex PCR reads through MiXCR, listing each CDR3 protein once. The sample shows approximately 530,000 distinct CDR3 sequences, roughly a sixth of them seen only once. The material sequenced was blood. These receptors originate from a woman aged 18-29 years with Graves' hyperthyroidism.

This clonotype came up many times. V is TRBV6-6 and J is TRBJ2-7, with a weak D call TRBD2 (6 bases). The CDR3 extends over 16 amino acids. Trimming removed 2 bases at V and 7 bases at J, with 21 bases between. Germline V CDR1 and CDR2: MNHNY, SVGAGI (reference sequence). CDR3 sequence: CASSYRGTPRGGEQYF. The CDR3 DNA reads TGTGCCAGCAGTTACCGCGGGACTCCGAGGGGAGGTGAGCAGTACTTC.

The rearrangement joins TRBV19 to TRBJ2-4; maybe TRBD2 (6 bases). The CDR3 runs 16 residues. V was cut by 5 bases and J by 0 bases, with 14 bases left in between. From germline, CDR1 is LNHDA and CDR2 SQIVND (reference sequence). The chain's CDR3 is CASSGRDLLAKNIQYF. CDR3 nucleotides: TGTGCCAGTAGTGGACGGGACTTACTAGCCAAAAACATTCAGTACTTC.

This clonotype was seen more than once but under ten times. One junction end disagrees with the germline gene, perhaps due to a read error. This chain joins TRBV6-5 and TRBJ2-1; possibly TRBD2 for D (5 bases). Germline CDR1 MNHEY, CDR2 SVGAGI. This CDR3 has 16 amino acids. The CDR3 DNA is TGTGCCAGCATTTACTCGAATTGGGCACTAGAACGTGAGCAGTTCTTC. Amino acid sequence: CASIYSNWALEREQFF.

The rearrangement joins TRBV27 to TRBJ2-5; 7 positions match TRBD1. Trimming at V came to 5 bases and at J to 4 bases, leaving 10 bases not matched to a gene. There are 15 residues in the CDR3. In germline, CDR1 is MNHEY, CDR2 SMNVEV (reference sequence). CDR3 DNA: TGTGCCAGCAGTATACGACAGGGTTGGGGAGAGACCCAGTACTTC. Translated: CASSIRQGWGETQYF.

The table lists this clonotype with many counts. The genes are TRBV27 and TRBJ2-7; 10 bases agree with TRBD2. Trimming at V came to 7 bases and at J to 3 bases, leaving 6 bases not matched to a gene. The CDR3 totals 14 residues. Looked up from germline, CDR1 is MNHEY and CDR2 is SMNVEV (reference sequence). CDR3 coding DNA: TGTGCCAGCAAGAGGACTAGCGGTTACTACGAGCAGTACTTC. This translates into CASKRTSGYYEQYF.

There are many counts of this clonotype. The chain uses TRBV29-1 and TRBJ2-7; 10 positions match TRBD2. Germline loops: CDR1 SQVTM, CDR2 ANQGSEA. The CDR3 sequence is 12 residues long. V shed 7 bases and J 3 bases; nucleotides not matched to a gene: 3. The CDR3 bases are TGCAGCGCCGTAGCGGGAGGCTACGAGCAGTACTTC. This codes for CSAVAGGYEQYF.

About this clonotype: Since a much larger clone is just one base distant, this may be a read error. The chain employs TRBV28 and TRBJ1-2; 8 bases agree with TRBD1. Germline CDR1 MDHEN, CDR2 SYDVKM. The CDR3 extends over 14 amino acids. V lost 7 bases and J lost 3; bases outside the gene matches: 7. The CDR3 loop reads CASTRDRPDYGYTF. The CDR3 DNA sequence: TGTGCCAGCACCCGGGACAGGCCTGACTATGGCTACACCTTC.

The sample holds many counts of this clonotype. This rearrangement joins TRBV10-3 to TRBJ2-7; 10 nucleotides match TRBD2. Germline V gene lookup returns CDR1 ENHRY and CDR2 SYGVKD. With 4 bases clipped from V and 4 bases from J, the junction kept 7 bases outside the gene matches. The CDR3 is 15 residues long. The chain's CDR3 is CAISGTSGGAYEQYF. Here the CDR3 DNA reads TGTGCCATCAGTGGGACTAGCGGAGGGGCGTACGAGCAGTACTTC.

This clonotype showed up many times. This chain connects TRBV20-1 to TRBJ2-3, with D tentatively TRBD1 (6 bases). Germline values: CDR1 DFQATT, CDR2 SNEGSKA (reference sequence). CDR3 length: 12 amino acids. V was pared by 4 bases and J by 7 bases, with 12 bases between. The CDR3 reads CSATPGVNTQYF. The CDR3 DNA reads as TGCAGTGCTACTCCAGGGGTCAATACGCAGTATTTT.

The rearrangement uses TRBV20-1 and TRBJ2-5, with D perhaps TRBD1 or TRBD2 (5 bases each). This CDR3 has 13 residues. Germline lookup yields CDR1 DFQATT and CDR2 SNEGSKA (reference sequence). The CDR3 nucleotides read TGCAGGGCCGAGACTATGGGGGTGGAGACCCAGTACTTC. Translating it yields CRAETMGVETQYF.

This clonotype occurred a few times. One end of the junction is discordant with germline, which a read error may explain. The chain uses TRBV13 and TRBJ2-7; 7 nucleotides match TRBD2. The CDR3 extends over 15 amino acids. CDR1 is PRHDT and CDR2 is FYEKMQ in the germline V gene (reference sequence). CDR3 nucleotides: TGTGCCAGCAGCCCTCCCTCTAGCGGCCCCCACGAGCAGTGCTTC. Translating it yields CASSPPSSGPHEQCF.

V usage is TRBV7-8 and J usage is TRBJ2-5; 11 positions agree with TRBD2. Germline CDR1 SGHVS, CDR2 FQNEAQ. This CDR3 is built from 21 residues. Trimming cost V 3 bases and J 2 bases; bases outside gene matches: 20. CDR3 in amino acids: CASSFTTRGVAGGLKQETQYF. CDR3 in DNA: TGTGCCAGCAGCTTCACCACCCGGGGGGTAGCGGGAGGGCTAAAGCAAGAGACCCAGTACTTC. The whole variable domain, remainder taken from reference TRBV7-8 and TRBJ2-5, is GAGVSQSPRYKVAKRGQDVALRCDPISGHVSLFWYQQALGQGPEFLTYFQNEAQLDKSGLPSDRFFAERPEGSVSTLKIQRTQQEDSAVYLCASSFTTRGVAGGLKQETQYFGPGTRLLVL.

This clonotype has at least ten counts. The chain combines TRBV5-6 with TRBJ1-1; D possibly corresponds to TRBD1 (5 bases). CDR1 SGHDT and CDR2 YYEEEE come from the germline V gene. The CDR3 has 14 amino acids. Trimming took off 4 bases at V and 10 bases at J, with 20 bases between the two ends. The CDR3 sequence is CASSQLLQETVAFF. In DNA form, the CDR3 reads TGTGCCAGCAGCCAACTCCTACAGGAAACAGTAGCTTTCTTT.

This clonotype was recorded once. The chain recombines TRBV6-1 with TRBJ2-7; 13 bases are a match to TRBD2. Germline CDR1 and CDR2: MNHNS and SASEGT. The CDR3 sequence is 14 residues long. Losses at the gene ends were 6 bases for V and 5 bases for J; bases not matched to a gene: 4. As DNA, the CDR3 is TGTGCCAGCAGCCGGACTAGCGGGAGTAACGAGCAGTACTTC. Its translation: CASSRTSGSNEQYF.